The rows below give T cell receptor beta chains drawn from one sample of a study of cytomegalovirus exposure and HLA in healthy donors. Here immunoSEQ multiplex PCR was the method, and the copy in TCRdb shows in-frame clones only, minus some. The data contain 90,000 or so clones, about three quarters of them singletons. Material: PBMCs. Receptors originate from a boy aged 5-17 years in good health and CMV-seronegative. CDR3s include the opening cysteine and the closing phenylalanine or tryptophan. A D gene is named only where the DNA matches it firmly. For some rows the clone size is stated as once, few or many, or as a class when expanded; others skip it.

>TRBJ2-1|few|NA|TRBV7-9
TGTGCCAGCAGCTCCGGACGGGGCTACAATGAGCAGTTCTTC
CASSSGRGYNEQFF
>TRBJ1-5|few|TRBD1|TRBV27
TGTGCCAGCAGCCCTGGGACAGGCAATCAGCCCCAGCATTTT
CASSPGTGNQPQHF
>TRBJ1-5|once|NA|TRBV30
TGTGCCTGGAGTCCTCGATTAACAGGCGGGGAGCCCCAGCATTTT
CAWSPRLTGGEPQHF
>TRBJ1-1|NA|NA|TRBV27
TGTGCCAGCAGTTTTCTACCGAACACTGAAGCTTTCTTT
CASSFLPNTEAFF
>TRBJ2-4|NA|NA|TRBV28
TGTGCCAGCAGATTACAGGGAGGCAAAAACATTCAGTACTTC
CASRLQGGKNIQYF
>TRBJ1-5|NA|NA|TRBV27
TGTGCCAGCAGTTTATCTGGGTCGGGTCAGCCCCAGCATTTT
CASSLSGSGQPQHF
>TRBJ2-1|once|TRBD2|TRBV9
TGTGCCAGCCACCACTCAACTAGCGGGAGCTCCTACAATGAGCAGTTCTTC
CASHHSTSGSSYNEQFF
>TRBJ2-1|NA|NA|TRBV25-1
TGTGCCACTGGAGACTCCTACAATGAGCAGTTCTTC
CATGDSYNEQFF
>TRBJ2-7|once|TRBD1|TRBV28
TGTGCCAGCAGTTTATTGGGACAGAAGTACTTC
CASSLLGQKYF
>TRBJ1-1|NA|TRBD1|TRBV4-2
TGTGCCAGCAGCCAAAATAGCAGGGGGCAAACTGAAGCTTTCTTT
CASSQNSRGQTEAFF
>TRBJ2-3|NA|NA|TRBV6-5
TGTGCCAGCAGTAAGGGAGGCCAGGACGTTCTAATTTATTTT
CASSKGGQDVLIYF
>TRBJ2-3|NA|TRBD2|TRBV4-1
TGCGCCAGCAGCCAACTAGGGGGACTAGCGGGGGGGCGCGTCCGCACAGATACGCAGTATTTT
CASSQLGGLAGGRVRTDTQYF
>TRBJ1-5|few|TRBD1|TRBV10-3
TGTGCCATCAGGGACAGGGGGGATCAGCCCCAGCATTTT
CAIRDRGDQPQHF
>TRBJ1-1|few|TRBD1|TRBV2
TGTGCCAGCCCAGGGGGGCCGAACACTGAAGCTTTCTTT
CASPGGPNTEAFF
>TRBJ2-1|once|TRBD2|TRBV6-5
TGTGCCAGCAGATTAGCGGGAGAAGGGTACAATGAGCAGTTCTTC
CASRLAGEGYNEQFF
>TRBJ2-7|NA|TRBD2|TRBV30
TGTGCCTGGAGCGATTGGGCTAGCGGGCGGTACGAGCAGTACTTC
CAWSDWASGRYEQYF
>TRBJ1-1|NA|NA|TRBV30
TGTGCCTGGAGTGTAAGCAGGGCGAACACTGAAGCTTTCTTT
CAWSVSRANTEAFF
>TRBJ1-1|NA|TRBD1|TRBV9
TGTGCCAGCAGCGGATACGGGACAGGGAGGACTGAAGCTTTCTTT
CASSGYGTGRTEAFF